This T cell receptor (beta chain) is from a study of sequential checkpoint blockade in melanoma. Overall study context: Arm A got nivolumab then ipilimumab; arm B the reverse, 1:1. Both treatment sequences were followed by maintenance nivolumab.

The CDR3 loop spans 15 amino acids. The germline gives CDR1 MGHRA, CDR2 YSYEKL. The V gene lost 6 bases and the J gene lost 1 base, with 13 bases spanning the gap. Treatment specified: randomized to nivolumab then ipilimumab (arm A) or the reverse (arm B). None of the patients previously received DNA-damaging chemotherapy. From thawed PBMCs, live CD3+CD8+ cells negative for CD19 and CD56 were sorted. The table came from immunoSEQ multiplex PCR; TCRdb's copy has only in-frame clones and leaves some out. The sample includes approximately 40,000 clones, 70% to 90% of them seen just once. The TCR originated in a human donor with melanoma. The genes are TRBV4-1 and TRBJ2-1, with D perhaps TRBD1 (6 bases). Source: CD8+ T cells sorted from blood (inferred from file names), taken from a patient given nivolumab and ipilimumab in sequence. The CDR3 sequence is CASRGDTGSYNEQFF. The CDR3 DNA reads as TGCGCCAGCAGGGGGGACACGGGGTCCTACAATGAGCAGTTCTTC.